This T cell receptor beta chain was obtained from a study of OX40 agonist ivuxolimab in advanced cancers. Only in-frame clones appear in the TCRdb table, and some are missing; sequencing was by immunoSEQ multiplex PCR. The sample records under 55,000 clones, more than 80% being singletons. Blood samples were obtained at baseline, cycle 4 day 1, and cycle 7 day 1. Germline CDR1 SEHNR, CDR2 FQNEAQ (reference sequence). V dropped 4 bases and J dropped 4 bases, with 19 bases sitting between them. This CDR3 has 17 amino acids. This specimen was CD4+ or CD8+ T cells sorted from blood, taken in a trial of the OX40 agonist ivuxolimab. The chain has TRBV7-9 and TRBJ1-4, with TRBD1 as a possible D gene (5 bases). This sequence originates from an adult with an advanced solid tumor such as melanoma, head and neck, liver or kidney cancer. CDR3 bases: TGTGCCAGCAGCTCCCACCGGGACCTGACCCTTAATGAAAAACTGTTTTTT. It is translated as CASSSHRDLTLNEKLFF.